Following are 8 T cell receptor beta chains from one sample sequenced in a study of T cell responses to AZD1222 COVID-19 vaccine. Libraries were prepared by immunoSEQ multiplex PCR; TCRdb keeps only in-frame clonotypes and omits some of them. Of around 140,000 clones listed, 91% are singletons. This specimen was peripheral blood, taken 28 days after the second AZD1222 dose. The receptors stem from an adult who received the AZD1222 COVID-19 vaccine.

The chain links TRBV29-1 to TRBJ1-4, with D unresolved. CDR1 and CDR2 from the germline V gene are SQVTM and ANQGSEA. The CDR3 runs 12 residues. V was cut by 4 bases and J by 6 bases, with 9 bases left in between. The CDR3 here is CSVVAPDEKLFF. CDR3 coding DNA: TGCAGCGTTGTGGCACCTGATGAAAAACTGTTTTTT. Supplemented by reference TRBV29-1 and TRBJ1-4, the full variable domain reads SAVISQKPSRDICQRGTSLTIQCQVDSQVTMMFWYRQQPGQSLTLIATANQGSEATYESGFVIDKFPISRPNLTFSTLTVSNMSPEDSSIYLCSVVAPDEKLFFGSGTQLSVL.

The chain carries TRBV7-8 and TRBJ2-3; D gene unclear. This CDR3 is 13 amino acids long. V was shortened by 5 bases and J by 5 bases, with 11 bases between the two germline ends. Germline CDR1 and CDR2: SGHVS and FQNEAQ. The CDR3, as DNA: TGTGCCAGCAGCCCCCCCCGTGAAGATACGCAGTATTTT. Protein product: CASSPPREDTQYF.

The chain combines TRBV16 with TRBJ1-1; 9 nucleotides align to TRBD1. After removal of 4 bases from V and 0 bases from J, the junction contained 6 bases not matched to a gene. This CDR3 has 16 amino acids. The germline gives CDR1 KGHSY, CDR2 FQNENV. The CDR3 sequence is CASSPLDRGMNTEAFF. CDR3 coding DNA: TGTGCCAGCAGCCCCCTGGACAGGGGAATGAACACTGAAGCTTTCTTT.

The chain has TRBV11-2 and TRBJ1-2; 7 nucleotides align to TRBD1. Trimming at V came to 5 bases and at J to 10 bases, leaving 10 bases not matched to a gene. Germline V gene data show CDR1 as SGHAT and CDR2 as FQNNGV. The CDR3 extends over 13 amino acids. Here the CDR3 DNA reads TGTGCCAGCAGCACTGGACAGGCGAACATCTACACCTTC. Amino acids: CASSTGQANIYTF.

J is TRBJ1-3 and V is TRBV3-1 (or the pseudogene TRBV3-2); tentatively, D is TRBD1 (5 bases). The germline gives CDR1 LGHDT, CDR2 YNNKEL (reference sequence). The V and J ends lost 0 bases and 4 bases respectively, with 10 bases between them. The CDR3 runs 15 residues. The CDR3 DNA reads TGTGCCAGCAGCCAAGATTTGGGGGTCGGAAACACCATATATTTT. This translates into CASSQDLGVGNTIYF.

This clone was seen just once. At one end, the junction sequence differs from germline, possibly due to a read error. This chain links TRBV27 with TRBJ1-1; D is uncertain. CDR1 MNHEY and CDR2 SMNVEV come from the germline V gene (reference sequence). The CDR3 extends over 17 amino acids. The CDR3 coding sequence is TGTGCCAGCGGTTTTCGACCGGACGGGGTTGGGGACACTGAAGCTTTCTTT. The encoded protein is CASGFRPDGVGDTEAFF.

The rearrangement links TRBV4-1 to TRBJ1-5; D is ambiguous. Trimming stripped 3 bases from V and 3 bases from J, with 12 bases between. Germline V gene sequence: CDR1 MGHRA, CDR2 YSYEKL. CDR3 length equals 15 residues. CDR3 region: CASSHPGLINQPQHF. The CDR3 nucleotides read TGCGCCAGCAGCCACCCGGGCCTGATCAATCAGCCCCAGCATTTT.

The chain recombines TRBV7-6 with TRBJ2-7; 7 bases match TRBD2. V lost 5 bases to trimming and J lost 2 bases; unmatched junction nucleotides: 15. Germline lookup yields CDR1 SGHVS and CDR2 FNYEAQ. The CDR3 spans 17 residues. CDR3 DNA: TGTGCCAGCAGCCCGCGAGCGGGCGCTAGCGGAGCCTACGAGCAGTACTTC. It is translated as CASSPRAGASGAYEQYF.